The rows below give T cell receptor beta chains drawn from one sample of a study of blood T cells in healthy people across ages. TCRdb used MiXCR to reprocess the 5' RACE reads, holding one entry per CDR3 protein. The table includes approximately 730,000 distinct CDR3 sequences, less than 70% detected once. Source material: blood. Receptors originate from a man of 80 years or more in good health. Both conserved end residues are part of each CDR3. D genes are given only for firm matches. Only part of the rows carry a size: once, few, many, or a class if the clone is expanded.

>TRBV18|NA|13|TRBJ1-1|NA
CASSGAFDTEAFF
TGTGCCAGCTCTGGCGCATTTGACACTGAAGCTTTCTTT
>TRBV10-3|NA|18|TRBJ2-2|NA
CAISDPSGSTPNTGELFF
TGTGCCATCAGTGACCCCTCAGGGAGCACCCCGAACACCGGGGAGCTGTTTTTT
>TRBV5-1|NA|16|TRBJ2-3|TRBD2
CASRPTSGSGHRYAYF
TGCGCCAGCAGACCGACTAGCGGGAGTGGGCACAGATACGCGTATTTT
>TRBV2|few|16|TRBJ1-5|TRBD1
CASQDGQGGFHQPQHF
TGTGCCAGCCAAGATGGACAGGGAGGTTTTCATCAGCCCCAGCATTTT
>TRBV7-2|NA|14|TRBJ2-4|TRBD1
CASSPRKGADEQYF
TGTGCCAGCAGCCCCAGAAAGGGGGCGGATGAGCAGTACTTC
>TRBV9|NA|14|TRBJ1-2|NA
CASSVAQFNYGYTF
TGTGCCAGCAGCGTTGCACAGTTCAACTATGGCTACACCTTC
>TRBV6-1|NA|20|TRBJ2-7|NA
CASSESLRVNSFLLGNEQYF
TGTGCCAGCAGTGAATCGCTGCGGGTGAATTCTTTTCTTTTGGGCAATGAGCAGTACTTC
>TRBV20-1|NA|18|TRBJ2-1|TRBD2
CSARDRLAGGLRYNEQFF
TGCAGTGCTAGAGATCGCTTAGCGGGAGGGTTACGGTACAATGAGCAGTTCTTC
>TRBV10-3|NA|14|TRBJ2-1|NA
CATRPPDTYNEQFF
TGTGCCACCCGACCTCCGGACACCTACAATGAGCAGTTCTTC
>TRBV5-1|NA|15|TRBJ2-5|TRBD2
CASSTPGLAKETQYF
TGCGCCAGCAGCACGCCGGGACTAGCGAAGGAGACCCAGTACTTC
>TRBV29-1|few|12|TRBJ2-5|TRBD2
CSEFAGEETQYF
TGCAGCGAATTTGCGGGGGAAGAGACCCAGTACTTC
>TRBV2|NA|13|TRBJ1-1|NA
CASSERGGTEAFF
TGTGCCAGCAGTGAAAGGGGTGGCACTGAAGCTTTCTTT
>TRBV5-1|NA|15|TRBJ2-7|NA
CASNFQGQVESEQYF
TGCGCCAGCAACTTCCAGGGTCAGGTTGAAAGTGAGCAGTACTTC
>TRBV9|NA|14|TRBJ2-7|NA
CASSVERRAYEQYF
TGTGCCAGCAGCGTAGAACGCAGGGCCTACGAGCAGTACTTC
>TRBV10-3|few|15|TRBJ2-1|TRBD2
CAISALAGGNNEQFF
TGTGCCATCTCTGCCCTAGCGGGAGGGAACAATGAGCAGTTCTTC
>TRBV11-2|few|13|TRBJ2-3|NA
CASSFLVHRYAYF
TGTGCCAGCAGCTTTTTAGTACACAGATACGCGTATTTT
>TRBV20-1|NA|13|TRBJ2-7|NA
CSAPAMRAYEQYF
TGCAGTGCTCCGGCCATGAGGGCCTACGAGCAGTACTTC
>TRBV29-1|NA|13|TRBJ2-3|NA
CSVLGIVTDTQYF
TGCAGCGTCCTAGGGATAGTCACAGATACGCAGTATTTT
>TRBV5-1|NA|14|TRBJ2-5|NA
CASSFPGAGDEQYF
TGCGCCAGCAGCTTCCCTGGGGCAGGGGATGAGCAGTACTTC
>TRBV7-9|once|14|TRBJ1-6|NA
CASLDPDSLSPLHF
TGTGCCAGCCTGGACCCGGACTCGTTATCGCCCCTCCACTTT
>TRBV28|NA|16|TRBJ2-5|TRBD1
CASSSRQGVFQETQYF
TGTGCCAGCAGTTCCCGACAGGGGGTTTTTCAAGAGACCCAGTACTTC
>TRBV6-5|NA|18|TRBJ2-7|TRBD1
CASSYLQGAVGGTYEQYF
TGTGCCAGCAGTTATTTACAGGGGGCGGTCGGCGGAACCTACGAGCAGTACTTC
>TRBV18|many|14|TRBJ2-5|NA
CASSPIVSQETQYF
TGTGCCAGCTCACCAATCGTCAGTCAAGAGACCCAGTACTTC
>TRBV27|few|14|TRBJ2-3|NA
CASSLIGRKDTQYF
TGTGCCAGCAGTTTAATAGGCAGAAAAGATACGCAGTATTTT
>TRBV6-2/TRBV6-3|NA|17|TRBJ2-1|TRBD1
CASSYSRQGGSNNEQFF
TGTGCCAGCAGTTACTCGCGACAGGGCGGATCGAACAATGAGCAGTTCTTC
>TRBV20-1|NA|13|TRBJ2-7|NA
CSATGAAYNEQYF
TGCAGTGCTACGGGCGCCGCCTACAATGAGCAGTACTTC
>TRBV12-3/TRBV12-4|once|13|TRBJ1-5|NA
CASTGQLNQPQHF
TGTGCCAGCACCGGACAGCTCAATCAGCCCCAGCATTTT
>TRBV7-2|NA|14|TRBJ1-2|NA
CASSGQEDVMGYTF
TGTGCCAGCAGCGGTCAGGAAGACGTTATGGGCTACACCTTC
>TRBV15|NA|17|TRBJ1-6|NA
CATSARTGSSYNSPLHF
TGTGCCACCAGCGCCCGGACGGGGAGCTCCTATAATTCACCCCTCCACTTT
>TRBV5-1|NA|16|TRBJ1-4|TRBD1
CASSFGDRSTNEKLFF
TGCGCCAGCAGCTTTGGGGACAGATCAACTAATGAAAAACTGTTTTTT
>TRBV12-3/TRBV12-4|NA|13|TRBJ2-7|NA
CASSPKGKWGQYF
TGTGCCAGCAGTCCGAAGGGAAAATGGGGGCAGTACTTC
>TRBV5-1|NA|16|TRBJ2-3|TRBD1
CASSLPGTGPHRYAYF
TGCGCCAGCAGCTTGCCCGGGACAGGGCCGCACAGATACGCGTATTTT
>TRBV3-1|few|15|TRBJ2-7|NA
CASSQAPLAGYEQYF
TGTGCCAGCAGCCAAGCGCCACTAGCCGGCTACGAGCAGTACTTC
>TRBV10-1|NA|15|TRBJ2-1|NA
CASSELAGQLNEQFF
TGCGCCAGCAGTGAGTTGGCGGGCCAACTCAATGAGCAGTTCTTC
>TRBV6-5|NA|15|TRBJ1-1|NA
CASAKARTVNTEAFF
TGTGCCAGCGCCAAAGCCAGGACAGTGAACACTGAAGCTTTCTTT
>TRBV6-5|NA|11|TRBJ1-2|NA
CASRDQSGYTF
TGTGCCAGCAGAGATCAGAGTGGCTACACCTTC
>TRBV29-1|NA|15|TRBJ1-2|NA
CSVEDRDRANYGYTF
TGCAGCGTTGAAGATCGGGACCGAGCTAACTATGGCTACACCTTC
>TRBV24-1|once|16|TRBJ2-2|TRBD1
CATSDPGTGFTGELFF
TGTGCCACCAGTGACCCCGGGACAGGGTTCACCGGGGAGCTGTTTTTT
>TRBV10-3|many|11|TRBJ2-3|TRBD2
CAITRGDTQYF
TGTGCCATCACGCGGGGGGATACGCAGTATTTT
>TRBV28|NA|15|TRBJ2-5|TRBD2
CASSPRGSGGLTQYF
TGTGCCAGCAGTCCCCGGGGTAGCGGGGGGTTGACCCAGTACTTC
>TRBV6-5|NA|15|TRBJ2-5|TRBD2
CASSYSGGGSETQYF
TGTGCCAGCAGTTACTCGGGGGGGGGATCAGAGACCCAGTACTTC
>TRBV10-3|few|14|TRBJ2-3|TRBD1
CAISEMAGGDTQYF
TGTGCCATCAGTGAGATGGCAGGGGGAGATACGCAGTATTTT
>TRBV3-1|NA|16|TRBJ2-1|NA
CASSQAGTPSYNEQFF
TGTGCCAGCAGCCAGGCCGGGACACCCTCCTACAATGAGCAGTTCTTC
>TRBV6-2/TRBV6-3|NA|16|TRBJ2-7|TRBD2
CASSYSPGGPSYEQYF
TGTGCCAGCAGTTACTCGCCGGGAGGCCCCTCCTACGAGCAGTACTTC
>TRBV11-2|few|16|TRBJ2-6|NA
CASNPLRDSGANVLTF
TGTGCCAGCAACCCCTTAAGAGACTCTGGGGCCAACGTCCTGACTTTC
>TRBV7-2|NA|14|TRBJ2-3|NA
CASSLELATDTQYF
TGTGCCAGCAGCTTAGAACTAGCCACAGATACGCAGTATTTT
>TRBV7-8|few|14|TRBJ2-7|NA
CASSLAGSGYEQYF
TGTGCCAGCAGCTTAGCCGGGAGCGGCTACGAGCAGTACTTC
>TRBV7-9|few|16|TRBJ2-1|NA
CASSLNRGGDYNEQFF
TGTGCCAGCAGCCTAAACAGGGGAGGCGATTACAATGAGCAGTTCTTC
>TRBV7-2|NA|15|TRBJ2-3|NA
CASSLNGNPPDTQYF
TGTGCCAGCAGCTTAAATGGGAATCCCCCCGATACGCAGTATTTT